This T cell receptor beta chain was documented in a study of blood T cell repertoires in COVID-19 (dated by TCRdb to 2018 to 2020). With respect to the entire study: Collaborator samples came from the United States, Italy and Spain and covered acute and convalescent phases of COVID-19. The prospective study material was composed of cDNA or gDNA derived from T cells, B-cell-depleted T cells, or PBMCs. Subjects who had been exposed to COVID-19, were actively infected with it, or had recovered from it provided the deeply sampled blood TCRbeta repertoires that made up the dataset. A freely available public database, intended as a resource for researchers studying the immune response to SARS-CoV-2, is where the repertoires were released. The samples were drawn from the first 160 participants of the ongoing ImmuneRACE study and from 950 to 1,500 subjects provided by 6 global collaborators. Nearly every sample came with metadata listing a de-identified subject ID, COVID-19 status, age in years and sex. HLA class I and class II types, where available, came from metadata supplied by the sample provider rather than from assay-based typing.

TCRbeta CDR3 regions were amplified from genomic DNA by means of the immunoSEQ Assay, a bias-controlled multiplex PCR. In the authors' own workflow: The number of nucleated cells in each sample was estimated by amplification of reference gene primers within the assay. Sequence reads were collapsed and filtered to measure the absolute abundance of every unique TCRbeta CDR3 rearrangement. For each sample, productive Simpson clonality was calculated as the square root of Simpson's diversity index across productive rearrangements. TCRdb stores this immuneACCESS table with in-frame sequences only. Part of the clones is absent; in the studies checked, under half of the shortfall reflects unresolved V genes, and no reason is known for the rest. V, J and clone size are those of that table, while D and trimming were read from the DNA. Within this sample are some 190,000 clones, with 75% to 90% of them counted one time only. The top ten hold approximately 1% of the sample.

The CDR3 holds 15 amino acids from the cysteine to the phenylalanine. Only the CDR3 DNA stays, 45 bases, in frame from base 1. The germline V gene (reference sequence) gives CDR1 as LNHDA and CDR2 as SQIVND. The V end loses 7 bases and the J end loses 3 bases, and a stretch of 18 bases separates them. The collaborating institutions used their own protocols to collect whole blood in K2EDTA tubes. For TCRbeta analysis, collaborators shipped samples as frozen whole blood, isolated PBMCs, or DNA extracted from either of those sample types. Comment on this clone: Its target antigen remains unknown. Base qualities are not provided; no much larger clone lies one nucleotide away.

What the work shows at the level of the full study, not this receptor alone: Clinical and demographic metadata were provided uncurated, with the amount varying by source and participant.

The sample comprised peripheral blood. Recombination linked TRBV19 to TRBJ1-2, with the identity of the D gene unclear. This clonotype originated in a man aged 25 to 40 with acute or convalescent COVID-19. The bases are TGTGCCAGTACCTCGCCGGGTGGGTGGGACTATGGCTACACCTTC. Translated, it gives CASTSPGGWDYGYTF.